Listed here are 28 T cell receptor beta chains from one sample, sequenced in a study of cytomegalovirus exposure and HLA in healthy donors. The primer mix had 60 Vbeta and 13 Jbeta primers. Profiling relied on immunoSEQ multiplex PCR, and the TCRdb table lists in-frame clones only, not all of them. This sample yields 150,000 to 180,000 clones, of which 80% are seen a single time; roughly 13% belongs to the top ten. The sequencing input was PBMCs. These receptor sequences come from a man aged 30-40 years in good health and CMV-seropositive.

The V call is TRBV6-1, the J call TRBJ2-4; a weak D match, TRBD2 (5 bases). CDR1 and CDR2 from the germline V gene are MNHNS and SASEGT. V was cut by 5 bases and J by 7 bases, with 12 bases left in between. The CDR3 loop spans 13 amino acids. CDR3 protein: CASSRTGPNIQYF. The DNA for the CDR3 is TGTGCCAGCAGTAGGACTGGTCCCAACATTCAGTACTTC.

The V gene is TRBV10-3, the J gene TRBJ2-7; TRBD1 might be the D (5 bases). The ends were cut back, 2 bases at V and 2 bases at J, with 13 bases in the middle. The CDR3 contains 15 residues. The germline gives CDR1 ENHRY, CDR2 SYGVKD. CDR3 amino acids: CAISEGVTDTYEQYF. The CDR3 region has the DNA TGTGCCATCAGTGAGGGCGTGACGGACACCTACGAGCAGTACTTC.

V and J are TRBV27 and TRBJ2-7, with TRBD2 matching over 7 bases. The CDR3 is 14 residues long. Germline assignment: CDR1 MNHEY and CDR2 SMNVEV (reference sequence). The ends lost 2 bases at V and 4 bases at J; junction bases unmatched: 5. The CDR3 region is CASSLRGREYEQYF. The CDR3, as DNA: TGTGCCAGCAGTTTACGAGGGAGGGAGTACGAGCAGTACTTC.

This clone showed up just a few times. The chain uses TRBV5-6 and TRBJ2-1, with 7 bases lining up with TRBD1. The germline CDR1 and CDR2 sequences are SGHDT and YYEEEE. This CDR3 is built from 15 residues. Trimming at V came to 0 bases and at J to 5 bases, leaving 5 bases not matched to a gene. This CDR3 is CASSLVGQKNNEQFF. DNA of the CDR3: TGTGCCAGCAGCTTGGTGGGACAGAAGAACAATGAGCAGTTCTTC.

The chain joins TRBV9 to TRBJ2-5; D perhaps matches TRBD2 (6 bases). V was shortened by 4 bases and J by 1 base, with 8 bases between the two germline ends. Germline CDR1 SGDLS, CDR2 YYNGEE. The CDR3 contains 13 residues. CDR3 DNA sequence: TGTGCCAGCAGCCGAGCGGGCCAAGAGACCCAGTACTTC. It is translated as CASSRAGQETQYF.

The chain carries TRBV5-1 and TRBJ2-1; TRBD2 might be the D (6 bases). Germline loops: CDR1 SGHRS, CDR2 YFSETQ. V was shortened by 0 bases and J by 9 bases, with 13 bases between the two germline ends. The CDR3 loop spans 14 amino acids. CDR3 coding DNA: TGCGCCAGCAGCTTGGTGGGAGGCGCGGGTGAGCAGTTCTTC. It encodes CASSLVGGAGEQFF.

This clone was counted only a few times. The CDR3 DNA reads as TGTGCCAGCAGCCAAGAGATCTGGGAAGGCGGGAGAGGTGATGAGCAGTTCTTC. It is translated as CASSQEIWEGGRGDEQFF. The chain recombines TRBV4-2 with TRBJ2-1; 7 bases line up with TRBD2. Trimming cost V 0 bases and J 8 bases; bases outside gene matches: 16. Germline V gene data show CDR1 as LGHNA and CDR2 as YNFKEQ. The CDR3 totals 18 residues.

V and J are TRBV27 and TRBJ2-3, with 8 bases matching TRBD2. The junction had 4 bases not matched to a gene; V was cut back by 4 bases and J by 4 bases. The CDR3 covers 14 residues. Per the germline V gene, CDR1 is MNHEY and CDR2 is SMNVEV (reference sequence). CDR3 DNA: TGTGCCAGCAGTTCCCCGACTAGCGCAGATACGCAGTATTTT. Protein: CASSSPTSADTQYF.

The genes are TRBV7-6 and TRBJ1-2, with TRBD1 as a possible D gene (6 bases). In germline, CDR1 is SGHVS, CDR2 FNYEAQ. This CDR3 spans 13 amino acids. V was trimmed by 5 bases and J by 10 bases, leaving 17 bases between them. The CDR3 loop is CASSGHRKGDYTF. DNA of the CDR3: TGTGCCAGCAGCGGGCATCGTAAGGGGGACTACACCTTC.

The V gene is TRBV29-1, the J gene TRBJ2-7; TRBD1 matches 11 bases. J was trimmed by 3 bases and V by 7 bases; bases with no gene match: 2. The CDR3 has 12 residues. Per the germline V gene, CDR1 is SQVTM and CDR2 is ANQGSEA. The CDR3 region is CSAGTGGYEQYF. The CDR3 DNA sequence: TGCAGCGCTGGGACAGGGGGCTACGAGCAGTACTTC.

The chain employs TRBV10-2 and TRBJ2-5, with TRBD1 matching over 8 bases. V lost 5 bases, J lost 9 bases, and 11 bases stayed unmatched. The CDR3 has 14 residues. Germline values: CDR1 WSHSY, CDR2 SAAADI. CDR3 amino acids: CASSYRTGGMAQYF. The CDR3 DNA sequence: TGCGCCAGCAGTTACAGAACAGGGGGTATGGCCCAGTACTTC.

CDR3 bases: TGTGCCAGCAGCCAAGGGGGGCGTCGGAATGAAAAACTGTTTTTT. The encoded protein is CASSQGGRRNEKLFF. This sequence joins TRBV4-2 and TRBJ1-4; possible D gene TRBD1, 6 bases. V dropped 1 base and J dropped 5 bases, with 11 bases sitting between them. The germline V gene has CDR1 LGHNA and CDR2 YNFKEQ. The CDR3 totals 15 residues.

The chain carries TRBV5-1 and TRBJ2-1; 7 bases are a match to TRBD2. CDR1 and CDR2 (germline): SGHRS, YFSETQ. The CDR3 is made up of 15 amino acids. J gave up 7 bases and V 1 base, and 8 bases lay outside the gene matches. CDR3 nucleotides: TGCGCCAGCAGCTTGAGGTCTAGCGGCGAAAATGAGCAGTTCTTC. This sequence encodes CASSLRSSGENEQFF.

This chain joins TRBV4-1 and TRBJ1-5, with a tentative D call TRBD1 (6 bases). The CDR3 has 16 amino acids. V lost 2 bases and J lost 7, with 18 bases in between. Germline CDR1 is MGHRA and CDR2 is YSYEKL. This CDR3 is CASSQFSGRGGQPQHF. Written as DNA, the CDR3 is TGCGCCAGCAGCCAATTCAGTGGCAGGGGTGGGCAGCCCCAGCATTTT.

The chain has TRBV10-3 and TRBJ2-2, with D possibly matching TRBD2 (6 bases). Germline CDR1 and CDR2: ENHRY and SYGVKD. V was cut by 0 bases and J by 0 bases, with 14 bases left in between. CDR3 length: 18 amino acids. DNA of the CDR3: TGTGCCATCAGTGAGTCAGCTCAAGGACTATCGAACACCGGGGAGCTGTTTTTT. Protein: CAISESAQGLSNTGELFF.

This clone was seen a few times. This sequence joins TRBV6-5 and TRBJ2-7; the match to TRBD1 covers 8 bases. This CDR3 contains 14 residues. In germline, CDR1 is MNHEY, CDR2 SVGAGI. V shed 4 bases and J 5 bases; nucleotides not matched to a gene: 7. The CDR3 DNA follows: TGTGCCAGCAGTTCCCACTCGACAGGGGACGAGCAGTACTTC. Translated: CASSSHSTGDEQYF.

The genes are TRBV10-2 and TRBJ2-2, with 9 bases that match TRBD2. The trim removed 8 bases at V and 3 bases at J, leaving 13 bases unmatched. This CDR3 is 17 amino acids long. Germline CDR1 WSHSY, CDR2 SAAADI. Here the CDR3 DNA reads TGCGCCAGCCGGTGGCTTAGCGGGAGAGGGTACACCGGGGAGCTGTTTTTT. It codes for CASRWLSGRGYTGELFF.

The gene calls are TRBV7-9 and TRBJ1-1, with a weak D call TRBD1 (5 bases). This CDR3 spans 15 amino acids. Trimming removed 5 bases from V and 11 bases from J, with 24 bases in between. In germline, CDR1 is SEHNR, CDR2 FQNEAQ (reference sequence). The CDR3 here is CASSKLGVGAAPAFF. As DNA, the CDR3 is TGTGCCAGCAGCAAATTAGGGGTAGGGGCCGCTCCGGCTTTCTTT.

Only a few counts were recorded for this clone. The rearrangement joins TRBV2 to TRBJ2-3, with TRBD2 identical over 10 bases. CDR1 SNHLY and CDR2 FYNNEI come from the germline V gene. The trim removed 6 bases at V and 1 base at J, leaving 4 bases unmatched. The CDR3 covers 15 residues. CDR3: CASSGTSEGTDTQYF. Written as DNA, the CDR3 is TGTGCCAGCAGCGGGACTAGCGAGGGCACAGATACGCAGTATTTT. Full variable domain (missing parts from reference TRBV2 and TRBJ2-3): EPEVTQTPSHQVTQMGQEVILRCVPISNHLYFYWYRQILGQKVEFLVSFYNNEISEKSEIFDDQFSVERPDGSNFTLKIRSTKLEDSAMYFCASSGTSEGTDTQYFGPGTRLTVL.

The rearrangement uses TRBV27 and TRBJ2-5; 7 bases line up with TRBD1. CDR3 length equals 14 residues. V lost 2 bases to trimming and J lost 2 bases; unmatched junction nucleotides: 2. The germline gives CDR1 MNHEY, CDR2 SMNVEV (reference sequence). The CDR3 here is CASSLRTGQETQYF. The DNA of the CDR3 is TGTGCCAGCAGTTTAAGGACAGGACAAGAGACCCAGTACTTC.

V gene TRBV10-2 combines with J gene TRBJ1-2; 7 positions agree with TRBD1. Germline assignment: CDR1 WSHSY and CDR2 SAAADI. This CDR3 is built from 14 residues. J was trimmed by 8 bases and V by 2 bases; bases with no gene match: 8. The CDR3 is CASSEAGTACGYTF. The CDR3 nucleotides are TGCGCCAGCAGTGAGGCCGGGACAGCCTGCGGCTACACCTTC.

The chain uses TRBV18 and TRBJ2-1, with 9 bases identical to TRBD1. The germline V gene encodes CDR1 KGHSH and CDR2 LQKENI. This CDR3 spans 15 amino acids. V was pared by 2 bases and J by 8 bases, with 7 bases of the junction left unmatched. CDR3 in amino acids: CASSPIGTGRDEQFF. CDR3 DNA sequence: TGTGCCAGCTCACCAATCGGGACAGGGCGGGATGAGCAGTTCTTC.

The rearrangement uses TRBV7-2 and TRBJ2-1; 14 nucleotides align to TRBD2. The germline gives CDR1 SGHTA, CDR2 FQGNSA. The CDR3 consists of 16 residues. V shed 2 bases, J shed 8 bases, and the junction held 5 bases outside the gene matches. Here the CDR3 DNA reads TGTGCCAGCAGCTTAAGGGGGACTAGCGGGAGAGATGAGCAGTTCTTC. Protein product: CASSLRGTSGRDEQFF. The whole variable domain, remainder taken from reference TRBV7-2 and TRBJ2-1, is GAGVSQSPSNKVTEKGKDVELRCDPISGHTALYWYRQSLGQGLEFLIYFQGNSAPDKSGLPSDRFSAERTGGSVSTLTIQRTQQEDSAVYLCASSLRGTSGRDEQFFGPGTRLTVL.

This clone was counted a single time. The V call is TRBV6-6, the J call TRBJ2-3; tentatively, D is TRBD2 (6 bases). Germline lookup yields CDR1 MNHNY and CDR2 SVGAGI (reference sequence). Trimming stripped 1 base from V and 2 bases from J, with 13 bases between. The CDR3 has 16 amino acids. The CDR3 sequence: CASSYFGGSNTDTQYF. The CDR3 DNA follows: TGTGCCAGCAGTTACTTTGGGGGGAGCAACACAGATACGCAGTATTTT.

The chain recombines TRBV4-1 with TRBJ2-3; TRBD2 matches at 7 bases. Losses at the gene ends were 0 bases for V and 0 bases for J; bases not matched to a gene: 6. The germline V gene has CDR1 MGHRA and CDR2 YSYEKL. This CDR3 is 17 amino acids long. The CDR3 here is CASSQDRAGESTDTQYF. The DNA of the CDR3 is TGCGCCAGCAGCCAAGATCGGGCGGGAGAGAGCACAGATACGCAGTATTTT.

V and J are TRBV5-1 and TRBJ1-3, with D perhaps TRBD1 (5 bases). The V gene's germline CDR1 is SGHRS and CDR2 YFSETQ. The CDR3 is 15 amino acids. V gave up 2 bases and J gave up 0 bases, with 9 bases separating them. The CDR3 spells CASSLTGISGNTIYF. The CDR3 region has the DNA TGCGCCAGCAGCTTAACAGGTATCTCTGGAAACACCATATATTTT.

The rearrangement links TRBV2 to TRBJ2-3; the D gene is possibly TRBD2 (6 bases). This CDR3 is built from 15 residues. Trimming stripped 5 bases from V and 4 bases from J, with 16 bases between. Germline CDR1 reads SNHLY; CDR2 reads FYNNEI. CDR3 amino acids: CASSRTVQRADTQYF. The CDR3 DNA sequence: TGTGCCAGCAGTAGGACTGTTCAGCGGGCAGATACGCAGTATTTT.

The J gene is TRBJ1-5, the V gene TRBV7-8; no reliable D call. Germline V CDR1 and CDR2: SGHVS, FQNEAQ. V lost 0 bases and J lost 3, with 9 bases in between. This CDR3 spans 15 amino acids. This CDR3 reads CASSLATAHNQPQHF. CDR3 nucleotides: TGTGCCAGCAGCTTAGCTACAGCTCACAATCAGCCCCAGCATTTT.